The entry below gives a single T cell receptor (beta chain) sequence along with its context. This sample is part of a study of blood T cell repertoires in COVID-19. Overall study context: Samples came from the United States, Italy and Spain, spanning acute and convalescent COVID-19. The analysed material was cDNA or gDNA that came from T cells, B-cell-depleted T cells, or PBMCs.

In the study's own analysis: Amplification from reference gene primers served as the basis for estimated nucleated cell counts. Sequenced by immunoSEQ multiplex PCR; TCRdb stores in-frame clones only, minus some. The D gene and trimming were derived from the DNA, and the V and J assignments and clone size from that table. The table lists approximately 210,000 clones, roughly 80% of them singletons. CDR1 GTSNPN and CDR2 SVGIG come from the germline V gene (reference sequence). The CDR3 extends over 16 amino acids. The trim removed 0 bases at V and 6 bases at J, leaving 10 bases unmatched. The TCR originated in a human donor in a cohort sampled during active COVID-19. The sequencing input was peripheral blood. V gene TRBV30 combines with J gene TRBJ2-5, with 10 bases lining up with TRBD2. The CDR3 DNA reads as TGTGCCTGGAGTGTACCCACTAGCGGGGTTATGAAGACCCAGTACTTC. This encodes CAWSVPTSGVMKTQYF.